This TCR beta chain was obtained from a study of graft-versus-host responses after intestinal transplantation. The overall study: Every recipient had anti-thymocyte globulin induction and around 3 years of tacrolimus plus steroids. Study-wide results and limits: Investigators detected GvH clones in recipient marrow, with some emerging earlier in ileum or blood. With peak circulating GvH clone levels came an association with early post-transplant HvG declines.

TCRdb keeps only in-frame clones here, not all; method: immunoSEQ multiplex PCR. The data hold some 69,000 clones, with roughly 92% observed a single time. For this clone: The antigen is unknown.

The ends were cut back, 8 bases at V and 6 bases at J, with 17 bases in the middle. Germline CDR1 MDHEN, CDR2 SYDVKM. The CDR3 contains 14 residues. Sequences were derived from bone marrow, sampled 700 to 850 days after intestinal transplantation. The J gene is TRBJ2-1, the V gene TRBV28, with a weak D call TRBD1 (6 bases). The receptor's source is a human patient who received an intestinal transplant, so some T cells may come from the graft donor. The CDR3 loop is CASPIGGAINEQFF. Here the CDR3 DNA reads TGTGCCAGCCCGATTGGGGGCGCTATCAATGAGCAGTTCTTC.